A selection of T cell receptor beta chains follows, all from one sample in a study of blood T cell repertoires in COVID-19. Sequencing used immunoSEQ multiplex PCR; TCRdb keeps in-frame clones, though not all of them. Of around 56,000 clones in the sample, 80% to 85% were seen once. What was sequenced was peripheral blood. The receptors were sampled from a woman aged 80 or over with active or convalescent COVID-19. The CDR3 runs from the conserved cysteine through the conserved F or W. The D gene is left open where the match is weak. Where a row states a size, it is once, few, many or the class of an expanded clone; other rows omit it.

cdr3_length,d_call,v_call,j_call,clone_size,cdr3_aa,cdr3_nt
15,TRBD2,TRBV4-3,TRBJ2-7,few,CASSQDPGGTYEQYF,TGCGCCAGCAGCCAAGACCCCGGGGGGACCTACGAGCAGTACTTC
16,TRBD2,TRBV5-1,TRBJ2-7,.,CASSPGGAGERYEQYF,TGCGCCAGCAGCCCGGGTGGCGCGGGGGAGAGATACGAGCAGTACTTC
16,.,TRBV4-3,TRBJ1-4,once,CASSQRTDSRTEKLFF,TGCGCCAGCAGCCAAAGGACGGACTCACGCACTGAAAAACTGTTTTTT
16,.,TRBV5-1,TRBJ1-3,.,CASSLEIQGSGNTIYF,TGCGCCAGCAGCTTGGAAATCCAGGGCTCTGGAAACACCATATATTTT
14,.,TRBV4-3,TRBJ1-4,.,CASSQDYVYEKLFF,TGCGCCAGCAGCCAAGATTATGTTTATGAAAAACTGTTTTTT
15,.,TRBV4-3,TRBJ1-1,.,CASSQDQGIGTEAFF,TGCGCCAGCAGCCAAGATCAGGGGATCGGCACTGAAGCTTTCTTT
13,.,TRBV19,TRBJ1-2,.,CASRAGRNYGYTF,TGTGCCAGTAGGGCAGGGAGGAACTATGGCTACACCTTC
15,.,TRBV27,TRBJ2-3,few,CASSFVAGWGDTQYF,TGTGCCAGCAGTTTCGTAGCAGGGTGGGGCGATACGCAGTATTTT
14,TRBD1,TRBV19,TRBJ1-2,.,CASIPETGSSGYTF,TGTGCCAGTATCCCCGAGACAGGGTCGAGTGGCTACACCTTC
16,TRBD1,TRBV7-2,TRBJ2-2,.,CASSKAGGATAGELFF,TGTGCCAGCAGCAAGGCAGGGGGCGCGACCGCCGGGGAGCTGTTTTTT
16,TRBD2,TRBV29-1,TRBJ2-3,.,CSVEDRTSGGTDTQYF,TGCAGCGTTGAAGATCGGACTAGCGGGGGGACAGATACGCAGTATTTT
14,TRBD1,TRBV27,TRBJ1-2,.,CASSLSQGFGGYTF,TGTGCCAGCAGTTTATCACAGGGGTTCGGTGGCTACACCTTC
13,.,TRBV7-3,TRBJ1-2,.,CASSPTANYGYTF,TGTGCCAGCAGCCCAACAGCTAACTATGGCTACACCTTC
15,.,TRBV9,TRBJ1-5,.,CASSVGLRGNQPQHF,TGTGCCAGCAGCGTAGGGCTCAGGGGAAATCAGCCCCAGCATTTT
16,TRBD1,TRBV6-5,TRBJ2-7,once,CASSYATGGGFYEQYF,TGTGCCAGCAGTTACGCGACAGGGGGCGGTTTCTACGAGCAGTACTTC
14,.,TRBV2,TRBJ1-5,.,CASSNGRGEQPQHF,TGTGCCAGCAGTAACGGACGGGGGGAGCAGCCCCAGCATTTT
12,.,TRBV28,TRBJ1-1,.,CASQAGSLEAFF,TGTGCCAGCCAAGCGGGCAGCTTAGAAGCTTTCTTT
14,.,TRBV28,TRBJ1-5,.,CASSRSGAPQPQHF,TGTGCCAGCAGTAGGTCAGGGGCGCCTCAGCCCCAGCATTTT
14,TRBD1,TRBV9,TRBJ2-5,.,CASIPQGQSETQYF,TGTGCCAGCATCCCACAGGGGCAATCAGAGACCCAGTACTTC
14,.,TRBV7-2,TRBJ2-1,.,CASSFLLPNNEQFF,TGTGCCAGCAGCTTTTTACTACCGAACAATGAGCAGTTCTTC
12,.,TRBV19,TRBJ2-1,.,CATTPVVNQQFF,TGTGCCACCACTCCCGTGGTTAACCAGCAGTTCTTC
14,TRBD1,TRBV6-5,TRBJ1-2,.,CASSSGQGSYGYTF,TGTGCCAGCAGTTCGGGACAGGGGAGCTATGGCTACACCTTC
14,.,TRBV18,TRBJ1-2,.,CASSPSLDTYGYTF,TGTGCCAGCTCACCTTCCTTGGACACCTATGGCTACACCTTC
15,.,TRBV3-1/TRBV3-2,TRBJ1-2,.,CASSQAGWGLYGYTF,TGTGCCAGCAGCCAAGCTGGCTGGGGCCTATATGGCTACACCTTC
14,.,TRBV3-1/TRBV3-2,TRBJ1-1,.,CASSQFGGNTEAFF,TGTGCCAGCAGCCAATTTGGCGGGAACACTGAAGCTTTCTTT
13,.,TRBV11-3,TRBJ1-1,.,CASSFFLNTEAFF,TGTGCCAGCAGCTTTTTTTTAAACACTGAAGCTTTCTTT
13,TRBD1,TRBV5-4,TRBJ2-7,.,CASSKDRLYEQYF,TGTGCCAGCAGTAAGGACAGGCTCTACGAGCAGTACTTC
15,TRBD1,TRBV7-2,TRBJ2-5,.,CASSRGDRVQETQYF,TGTGCCAGCAGCCGCGGCGACAGGGTTCAAGAGACCCAGTACTTC
15,TRBD2,TRBV6-4,TRBJ2-2,.,CASSELAGGTGELFF,TGTGCCAGCAGTGAGCTAGCGGGGGGCACCGGGGAGCTGTTTTTT
15,.,TRBV2,TRBJ1-6,.,CASRAPGGRGSPLHF,TGTGCCAGCAGGGCTCCCGGGGGGCGCGGTTCACCCCTCCACTTT
17,TRBD1,TRBV4-1,TRBJ2-7,.,CASSQFYMGQGTYEQYF,TGCGCCAGCAGCCAATTTTACATGGGACAGGGGACCTACGAGCAGTACTTC
15,TRBD1,TRBV7-2,TRBJ1-6,.,CASTLSPGQGSPLHF,TGTGCCAGCACCCTATCCCCGGGACAGGGTTCACCCCTCCACTTT
15,TRBD2,TRBV5-1,TRBJ2-7,.,CASSSSPSGGYEQYF,TGCGCCAGCAGCTCGTCCCCTAGCGGGGGGTACGAGCAGTACTTC
15,TRBD1,TRBV28,TRBJ1-1,.,CASSTPGQGVSEAFF,TGTGCCAGCAGCACACCGGGACAGGGGGTATCTGAAGCTTTCTTT
16,.,TRBV14,TRBJ1-3,once,CASSQVTGVSGNTIYF,TGTGCCAGCAGCCAAGTAACCGGGGTCTCGGGAAACACCATATATTTT
15,.,TRBV24-1,TRBJ1-5,.,CATSGSGGSNQPQHF,TGTGCCACCAGTGGGTCGGGGGGATCGAATCAGCCCCAGCATTTT
16,.,TRBV5-1,TRBJ1-2,.,CASSPEPSTANYGYTF,TGCGCCAGCAGCCCAGAGCCCTCGACAGCTAACTATGGCTACACCTTC
16,.,TRBV5-1,TRBJ2-3,.,CASSLVGLLGTDTQYF,TGCGCCAGCAGCTTGGTCGGGTTGTTGGGCACAGATACGCAGTATTTT
16,TRBD1,TRBV5-1,TRBJ1-3,.,CASSLAPGTAGNTIYF,TGCGCCAGCAGCTTGGCCCCAGGGACAGCTGGAAACACCATATATTTT
15,TRBD2,TRBV7-8,TRBJ2-3,.,CASSLAAGGPDTQYF,TGTGCCAGCAGCTTAGCGGCGGGGGGGCCAGATACGCAGTATTTT
12,.,TRBV6-5,TRBJ1-6,.,CASSYSTLPLHF,TGTGCCAGCAGTTACTCGACTTTACCCCTCCACTTT
15,.,TRBV7-2,TRBJ2-3,.,CASTFLEQVTDTQYF,TGTGCCAGCACCTTCCTGGAACAGGTCACAGATACGCAGTATTTT
13,.,TRBV2,TRBJ1-1,few,CASTRLMNTEAFF,TGTGCCAGCACTAGGTTGATGAACACTGAAGCTTTCTTT
14,TRBD2,TRBV18,TRBJ2-3,.,CASQLAGGADTQYF,TGTGCCAGCCAACTAGCGGGGGGTGCAGATACGCAGTATTTT
15,.,TRBV19,TRBJ1-6,once,CASSMAGGNNSPLHF,TGTGCCAGTAGTATGGCTGGGGGCAATAATTCACCCCTCCACTTT
13,.,TRBV2,TRBJ1-3,.,CASTVQGRSTIYF,TGTGCCAGCACGGTCCAGGGCCGAAGTACCATATATTTT
13,.,TRBV2,TRBJ2-7,.,CASSSDLDYEQYF,TGTGCCAGCAGTAGTGACTTAGACTACGAGCAGTACTTC
15,.,TRBV9,TRBJ2-1,.,CASSVASGQYNEQFF,TGTGCCAGCAGCGTAGCTTCAGGACAGTACAATGAGCAGTTCTTC